This TCR beta chain was sequenced in a study of CD8+ T cells in alopecia areata. Study-wide context: Severity was scored as percentage of affected scalp area in treated patients.

CDR3 length: 14 residues. Trimming took 5 bases from V and 0 from J, leaving 11 bases between them. The germline V gene has CDR1 MDHEN and CDR2 SYDVKM. Whole-study results and caveats: There were also resident alphabeta T cells of normal skin sequenced in scalp samples.

For this clone: As yet, its antigen is unknown.

The sequencing template was cDNA reverse transcribed from extracted RNA. Some clones are missing from TCRdb's copy, which holds only in-frame ones; the method was immunoSEQ multiplex PCR. The sample comprises about 42,000 clones, 80% to 95% of which are singletons, and under 20% rests with the top ten. Treatment noted: oral pan-JAK inhibitor, 5-10 mg twice daily. V and J are TRBV28 and TRBJ2-7, with D possibly matching TRBD1 (6 bases). This clonotype originated in a human donor with alopecia areata. Sequenced here: CD8+ T cells sorted from blood, sampled at week 24, from a patient treated with tofacitinib. CDR3 coding DNA: TGTGCCAGCAGTCGGACAGCTTTCTCCTACGAGCAGTACTTC. It yields the protein CASSRTAFSYEQYF. Full variable domain (remainder filled in from reference TRBV28 and TRBJ2-7): DVKVTQSSRYLVKRTGEKVFLECVQDMDHENMFWYRQDPGLGLRLIYFSYDVKMKEKGDIPEGYSVSREKKERFSLILESASTNQTSMYLCASSRTAFSYEQYFGPGTRLTVT.